This T cell receptor beta chain was captured in a study of beta chain features in type 1 diabetes (dated by TCRdb to the late 2010s). In the study overall: Mean age, gender distribution, total cell number and subset yield were not different between patients and healthy donors. A total of roughly 99,000,000 sorted cells were examined across all samples, and the number of cells per subset was strongly correlated with RNA yield. The study compared the TCRB repertoires of sorted circulating CD4+ T cell subsets in recently diagnosed type 1 diabetes patients with those in matched healthy donors. Whereas all 30 or so donors provided naive and central memory subsets, regulatory and stem cell-like memory subsets were isolated from just 8 patients and roughly 8 healthy donors. General findings and caveats noted by the study authors: Fewer insertions and more nucleotide deletions at VDJ recombination sites were observed in patients with type 1 diabetes, implying thymic rearrangement abnormalities. Because cDNA rather than genomic DNA was sequenced, highly expressing activated cells could have been over-represented, although no difference in activation and CD3 levels was found between groups. Naive, central memory and regulatory TCRB repertoires appeared to be more alike among patients than among healthy donors. Only small numbers of individuals were included in the HLA sub-analyses, which left unresolved whether HLA type had any influence on TCRB rearrangement. Shorter templates might be favored by PCR, yet because patient and control samples were amplified and corrected together, any such skew would affect both groups equally. A moderate but significant shortening of TCRB CDR3 length was observed in type 1 diabetes patients in all four CD4+ subsets.

From each donor, a single peripheral blood sample of around 120 mL on average was drawn into heparinised tubes. A BD FACSAria II was used to sort naive, central memory, regulatory and stem cell-like memory CD4+ T cells with a panel that included CD45RO, CCR7, CD25, CD127, CD95 and CD27. Every sorted population had a purity above 98%. PBMCs were isolated right away by Lymphoprep density gradient centrifugation and were stained directly, without culture. Samples were stained and sorted in pairs, with one healthy donor and one patient per experiment, so that batch effects were minimized. The CDR3 spans 15 residues, from the cysteine through the phenylalanine. Left in the record is the CDR3 DNA by itself, 45 bases read in frame from the first base. Sequences MNHEY (CDR1) and SVGAGI (CDR2) are obtained from the germline V gene. V was cut back by 2 bases and J by 1 base, leaving a gap of 8 bases between them.

Turning to this clone: Its specific antigen is unknown. No much larger clonotype is one base removed from it; base qualities were not supplied.

All of the isolated RNA was reverse transcribed with the High Capacity cDNA Reverse Transcription Kit, so expressed TCRB transcripts were sequenced. Deep immunoSEQ sequencing was performed on naive, central memory and regulatory T cell samples, with an average of about 3.6 million total reads per sample. After sorted cells were lysed in RLT buffer, RNA was extracted with DNase-treated RNeasy Micro or Mini kits, with the choice depending on cell number. To prevent cross-contamination, each cell subset was processed individually, whereas patient and healthy donor samples were processed jointly. The immunoSEQ multiplex PCR was used to amplify TCRB sequences from cDNA, yielding 87-bp fragments that span the CDR3 region. Sequencing of the amplicons was performed on the Illumina HiSeq platform. As for the authors' bioinformatics: Synthetic template baselines were used to correct PCR bias computationally, reads within Hamming distance 2 were collapsed together, and singletons that could not be merged were discarded. Reads were aligned against IMGT to assign V, D and J genes, CDR3 length and insertions or deletions at six rearrangement sites. Clonotype counts were normalized to sorted cell number within each subset before computing true diversity and Gini coefficients with the tcR R package. The overlap coefficient, calculated on TCRB nucleotide sequences, was used to measure repertoire sharing. In TCRdb, the immuneACCESS table is reduced to in-frame sequences with V and J assigned. These tables do not hold every clone; where another copy was compared, an unresolved V gene accounts for under half, and the others remain unexplained. V, J and clone size derive from that table, while D and trimming were established from the DNA sequence. The sample includes around 140,000 clones, with approximately 13% observed a single time. The ten most abundant clones make up about 1.3% of the sample.

The rearrangement joined TRBV6-5 to TRBJ2-2; matching of 5 bases hints at TRBD1 as the D gene. Sequencing used central memory CD4+ T cells from blood. The TCR originated in a man in his late teens or twenties with type 1 diabetes. The CDR3 region has the sequence CASSYGAGNTGELFF. The DNA reads TGTGCCAGCAGTTACGGGGCAGGGAACACCGGGGAGCTGTTTTTT.